Each of the 13 T cell receptor beta chains below was sequenced from the same sample in a study of regulatory and conventional T cells in RAG deficiency. Conventional CD4+ T cells were sorted from blood as CD25-low CD127-high cells. Sequenced by immunoSEQ multiplex PCR; TCRdb stores in-frame clones only, minus some. The sample contains about 1,300 clones, roughly 85% of which appear only once. The material sequenced was CD4+ effector T cells sorted from blood. The receptors stem from a human donor with RAG deficiency presenting as severe combined immunodeficiency.

This clone showed up just once. The chain couples TRBV6-6 to TRBJ1-1, with D hard to call. This CDR3 has 11 amino acids. V was trimmed by 8 bases and J by 6 bases, leaving 10 bases between them. CDR1 and CDR2 (germline): MNHNY, SVGAGI (reference sequence). The CDR3 DNA follows: TGTGCCAGCCGCCCCGGTTCTGAAGCTTTCTTT. It yields the protein CASRPGSEAFF.

The chain recombines TRBV27 with TRBJ2-2; possibly TRBD1 for D (6 bases). Germline CDR1 reads MNHEY; CDR2 reads SMNVEV (reference sequence). CDR3 length: 13 residues. Trimming cost V 8 bases and J 1 base, with 8 bases left between them. The CDR3 sequence: CASWGQNTGELFF. In DNA, the CDR3 is TGTGCCAGCTGGGGACAGAACACCGGGGAGCTGTTTTTT.

The chain has TRBV9 and TRBJ1-4; D uncertain. The CDR3 is 15 amino acids. Deletions cut 0 bases from V and 8 bases from J, with 14 bases between. Germline assignment: CDR1 SGDLS and CDR2 YYNGEE. The CDR3 here is CASSVGARLAEKLFF. Written as DNA, the CDR3 is TGTGCCAGCAGCGTAGGGGCCAGATTGGCCGAAAAACTGTTTTTT.

The chain uses TRBV4-3 and TRBJ1-2; D not resolved. V lost 5 bases to trimming and J lost 4 bases, with 23 bases between them. CDR1 and CDR2 from the germline V gene are LGHNA and YSLEER. The CDR3 has 17 residues. In nucleotides, the CDR3 is TGCGCCAGCAGCTGGGCCGGAAGACGTCGAAAGACCTATGGCTACACCTTC. It codes for CASSWAGRRRKTYGYTF.

This rearrangement joins TRBV9 to TRBJ1-4; D is ambiguous. V gave up 4 bases and J gave up 8 bases, with 18 bases separating them. CDR1 is SGDLS and CDR2 is YYNGEE in the germline V gene. The CDR3 loop spans 15 amino acids. The CDR3 sequence: CASSPMVGEGEKLFF. The CDR3, as DNA: TGTGCCAGCAGCCCCATGGTCGGGGAAGGAGAAAAACTGTTTTTT.

The genes are TRBV9 and TRBJ2-1; TRBD2 matches at 11 bases. Trimming took 0 bases from V and 5 from J; bases not matched to a gene: 1. Germline V CDR1 and CDR2: SGDLS, YYNGEE. The CDR3 contains 15 residues. This CDR3 reads CASSVVTSGDNEQFF. The CDR3 DNA reads as TGTGCCAGCAGCGTAGTGACTAGCGGGGACAATGAGCAGTTCTTC. Full variable domain (outside the CDR3, taken from reference TRBV9 and TRBJ2-1): DSGVTQTPKHLITATGQRVTLRCSPRSGDLSVYWYQQSLDQGLQFLIQYYNGEERAKGNILERFSAQQFPDLHSELNLSSLELGDSALYFCASSVVTSGDNEQFFGPGTRLTVL.

The V gene is TRBV9, the J gene TRBJ1-4; the D is unclear. Per germline, CDR1 SGDLS and CDR2 YYNGEE. The CDR3 extends over 14 amino acids. Deletions cut 0 bases from V and 8 bases from J, with 11 bases between. The CDR3 loop reads CASSVVAGGEKLFF. The CDR3, as DNA: TGTGCCAGCAGCGTAGTGGCAGGAGGGGAAAAACTGTTTTTT.

The J gene is TRBJ1-5, the V gene TRBV7-2, with 8 nucleotides matching TRBD1. CDR1 and CDR2 from the germline V gene are SGHTA and FQGNSA. V lost 1 base, J lost 5 bases, and 4 bases stayed unmatched. The CDR3 sequence is 15 residues long. Here the CDR3 DNA reads TGTGCCAGCAGCTTAGGGCAGGGGGCGCATCAGCCCCAGCATTTT. Protein product: CASSLGQGAHQPQHF.

The V and J genes are TRBV25-1 and TRBJ1-3; TRBD1 aligns across 9 bases. V was clipped by 5 bases and J by 4 bases; unmatched bases: 6. This CDR3 has 15 amino acids. Germline CDR1 is MGHDK and CDR2 is SYGVNS. The CDR3 protein is CASSIQGAGGNTIYF. Here the CDR3 DNA reads TGTGCCAGCAGTATACAGGGGGCGGGAGGAAACACCATATATTTT.

The V call is TRBV6-5, the J call TRBJ1-5, with 9 bases matching TRBD1. CDR3 length: 13 residues. Trimming removed 6 bases from V and 9 bases from J; junction bases left unmatched: 6. Per the germline V gene, CDR1 is MNHEY and CDR2 is SVGAGI. The CDR3 loop reads CASRGQGKGPQHF. CDR3 in DNA: TGTGCCAGCAGGGGACAGGGAAAGGGGCCCCAGCATTTT.

This clone was counted only a few times. The chain's CDR3 is CASSGRLSNQPQHF. CDR3 coding DNA: TGTGCCAGCTCAGGCCGGCTTAGCAATCAGCCCCAGCATTTT. V and J are TRBV18 and TRBJ1-5; no definite D call. The germline V and J ends were trimmed by 5 bases and 0 bases, with 8 bases remaining between them. This CDR3 contains 14 residues. Per germline, CDR1 KGHSH and CDR2 LQKENI.

V gene TRBV6-6 combines with J gene TRBJ2-7; the match to TRBD2 covers 11 bases. The CDR3 is 13 residues long. From germline, CDR1 is MNHNY and CDR2 SVGAGI (reference sequence). J lost 0 bases, V lost 8 bases, and 0 bases had no gene match. The CDR3 DNA follows: TGTGCCAGCGGACTAGCGGGCTCCTACGAGCAGTACTTC. Its translation: CASGLAGSYEQYF.

The rearrangement joins TRBV19 to TRBJ1-5; a weak D match, TRBD1 (6 bases). V lost 2 bases to trimming and J lost 0 bases, with 8 bases between them. The length of the CDR3 is 15 residues. Germline lookup yields CDR1 LNHDA and CDR2 SQIVND (reference sequence). The CDR3 DNA is TGTGCCAGTAGTATAACAGGGTATAGCAATCAGCCCCAGCATTTT. Protein: CASSITGYSNQPQHF.